This T cell receptor (beta chain) originates from a study of T cell responses to AZD1222 COVID-19 vaccine. The V gene's germline CDR1 is SGHRS and CDR2 YFSETQ. The length of the CDR3 is 16 residues. Trimming took off 3 bases at V and 1 base at J, with 13 bases between the two ends. Generated by immunoSEQ multiplex PCR, the TCRdb table keeps only in-frame clones and is missing some. The sample consists of approximately 60,000 clones, 85% of them appearing once. On this clone: Its antigen remains unidentified.

Notes on the study in general: Of the AZD1222 recipients, only five to seven were seropositive at baseline.

This rearrangement joins TRBV5-1 to TRBJ1-4; TRBD1 might be the D (6 bases). The receptor comes from an adult in good health. Specimen: peripheral blood, collected on day 0 of MenACWY control vaccination. This chain's CDR3 is CASSSQPRGTNEKLFF. DNA for the CDR3: TGCGCCAGCAGCTCACAGCCCAGGGGAACTAATGAAAAACTGTTTTTT.